Following are 12 T cell receptor beta chains from one sample sequenced in a study of CD8 T cells in Susac syndrome. RNA totalling about 0.45 to 1 ug underwent reverse transcription with random hexamers. MiXCR, applied by TCRdb to the immunoSEQ multiplex PCR reads, yields one record per CDR3 protein. The repertoire has about 150,000 distinct CDR3 sequences, approximately 96% of them found once; the top ten carry over 0.075%. The sequencing sample was made of CD4+ T cells from PBMCs. Every receptor here comes from a human donor with Susac syndrome.

In DNA, the CDR3 is TGCGCCAGCAGCGGAGTAGTCTCCAATGAGCAGTTCTTC. Encoded protein: CASSGVVSNEQFF. The rearrangement joins TRBV5-1 to TRBJ2-1; D ambiguous. V lost 4 bases to trimming and J lost 6 bases, with 11 bases between them. Germline V gene data show CDR1 as SGHRS and CDR2 as YFSETQ. CDR3 length: 13 amino acids.

V usage is TRBV20-1 and J usage is TRBJ2-1, with TRBD2 matching over 13 bases. Germline V gene data show CDR1 as DFQATT and CDR2 as SNEGSKA (reference sequence). The CDR3 totals 14 residues. V was clipped by 6 bases and J by 8 bases; unmatched bases: 7. The CDR3 DNA reads TGCAGTGCCACGACTAGCGGGAGGTTGGATGAGCAGTTCTTC. Amino acid sequence: CSATTSGRLDEQFF.

V usage is TRBV6-4 and J usage is TRBJ2-2, with TRBD2 as a possible D gene (6 bases). The CDR3 totals 14 residues. With 2 bases removed from V and 2 bases from J, the gap between germline ends came to 6 bases. Germline CDR1 is MRHNA and CDR2 is SNTAGT. CDR3 DNA sequence: TGTGCCAGCAGTGACGGGACTAACACCGGGGAGCTGTTTTTT. Translating gives CASSDGTNTGELFF.

This clonotype has only one observation. CDR3 loop: CASSQDGGQLLNEKLFF. CDR3 nucleotides: TGTGCCAGCAGCCAAGATGGAGGACAGCTACTAAATGAAAAACTGTTTTTT. The chain employs TRBV4-2 and TRBJ1-4, with D possibly matching TRBD1 (6 bases). Trimming pared 0 bases from V and 5 bases from J, leaving 16 bases between. The CDR3 contains 17 residues. Germline V gene data show CDR1 as LGHNA and CDR2 as YNFKEQ.

This chain links TRBV4-2 with TRBJ2-1; TRBD2 might be the D (5 bases). CDR3 size: 15 residues. Germline CDR1 and CDR2: LGHNA and YNFKEQ. Trimming cost V 0 bases and J 8 bases, with 14 bases left between them. The CDR3 sequence: CASSQDRGVEDEQFF. The DNA for the CDR3 is TGTGCCAGCAGCCAAGATCGGGGTGTAGAGGATGAGCAGTTCTTC.

V usage is TRBV19 and J usage is TRBJ1-2, with TRBD1 matching over 7 bases. After removal of 4 bases from V and 7 bases from J, the junction contained 6 bases not matched to a gene. CDR1 is LNHDA and CDR2 is SQIVND in the germline V gene (reference sequence). This CDR3 has 13 amino acids. CDR3 amino acids: CASSTDRAGGYTF. CDR3 bases: TGTGCCAGTAGTACCGACAGGGCTGGTGGCTACACCTTC.

This rearrangement joins TRBV28 to TRBJ1-3, with D possibly TRBD1 on 6 matching bases. This CDR3 contains 14 residues. Trimming took off 7 bases at V and 2 bases at J, with 12 bases between the two ends. Germline CDR1 reads MDHEN; CDR2 reads SYDVKM. The CDR3 here is CASTHGQPGNTIYF. The DNA for the CDR3 is TGTGCCAGCACCCATGGACAGCCTGGAAACACCATATATTTT.

This chain links TRBV4-2 with TRBJ1-6; no clear D gene. Germline assignment: CDR1 LGHNA and CDR2 YNFKEQ. The V and J ends lost 7 bases and 7 bases respectively, with 23 bases between them. There are 17 residues in the CDR3. CDR3 amino acids: CASNREYRGRPNSPLHF. The CDR3 bases are TGTGCCAGCAACCGGGAATACCGGGGTAGGCCCAATTCACCCCTCCACTTT.

The rearrangement joins TRBV6-1 to TRBJ2-5; 10 bases agree with TRBD2. The CDR3 spans 16 residues. After removal of 6 bases from V and 5 bases from J, the junction contained 12 bases not matched to a gene. Germline V CDR1 and CDR2: MNHNS, SASEGT. The CDR3 region is CASSSHLAGARETQYF. For the CDR3, the DNA is TGTGCCAGCAGCTCCCACCTAGCGGGAGCCCGGGAGACCCAGTACTTC.

This chain uses TRBV29-1 with TRBJ1-4; perhaps TRBD1 as D (6 bases). This CDR3 is built from 16 residues. From germline, CDR1 is SQVTM and CDR2 ANQGSEA. Trimming removed 7 bases at V and 6 bases at J, with 24 bases between. CDR3 sequence (DNA): TGCAGCGCCGCGGGTCCCGGACAGCGGAAAGATGAAAAACTGTTTTTT. It codes for CSAAGPGQRKDEKLFF. The complete variable domain, with remaining parts taken from reference TRBV29-1 and TRBJ1-4, reads SAVISQKPSRDICQRGTSLTIQCQVDSQVTMMFWYRQQPGQSLTLIATANQGSEATYESGFVIDKFPISRPNLTFSTLTVSNMSPEDSSIYLCSAAGPGQRKDEKLFFGSGTQLSVL.

The chain employs TRBV9 and TRBJ2-7; 7 bases fit TRBD1. The V and J ends lost 0 bases and 5 bases, in that order; junction bases with no gene match: 8. This CDR3 comprises 15 residues. Germline V gene lookup returns CDR1 SGDLS and CDR2 YYNGEE. Here the CDR3 DNA reads TGTGCCAGCAGCGTAGGAGACAGGGTGGTAAACGAGCAGTACTTC. It yields the protein CASSVGDRVVNEQYF.

V gene TRBV15 combines with J gene TRBJ1-6, with D unresolved. Germline V gene data show CDR1 as LNHNV and CDR2 as YYDKDF (reference sequence). Trimming stripped 8 bases from V and 8 bases from J, with 13 bases between. This CDR3 is built from 13 residues. The CDR3 DNA is TGTGCCACCCAGGTAGCGGGTTATTCACCCCTCCACTTT. Translation gives CATQVAGYSPLHF.